The rows below give T cell receptor beta chains drawn from one sample of a study of blood T cell repertoires in COVID-19. The table came from immunoSEQ multiplex PCR; TCRdb's copy has only in-frame clones and leaves some out. The repertoire consists of about 45,000 clones, with about 85% occurring once and the leading ten covering 30% to 35%. Input material: peripheral blood. Receptors originate from an elderly woman with acute or convalescent COVID-19. The CDR3 runs from the conserved cysteine through the conserved F or W. The D gene is left open where the match is weak. Some rows mark clone size as missing; the rest say once, few, many or name a class of expanded clone.

d_gene,j_gene,abundance,v_gene,CDR3nt,CDR3aa
.,TRBJ2-7,.,TRBV12-5,TGTGCTAGTGGTCCCCACGCGCGCTCCTACGAGCAGTACTTC,CASGPHARSYEQYF
.,TRBJ2-7,.,TRBV2,TGTGCCAGCAGTGCAGGGCCCCTTAGCTCCTACGAGCAGTACTTC,CASSAGPLSSYEQYF
.,TRBJ2-2,few,TRBV7-9,TGTGCCAGCAGGTCGGGTCGGAACAATCAATACACCGGGGAGCTGTTTTTT,CASRSGRNNQYTGELFF
TRBD2,TRBJ2-5,once,TRBV14,TGTGCCAGCAGCCAAGGTAGGTCTAGCGGGAGCTTTGAGACCCAGTACTTC,CASSQGRSSGSFETQYF
TRBD2,TRBJ2-7,few,TRBV28,TGTGCCAGCAGTCCCCCGGGGGGAGGCGACGAGCAGTACTTC,CASSPPGGGDEQYF
TRBD2,TRBJ2-2,once,TRBV2,TGTGCCAGCAGGACTAGCGGGAGGTATGGCACCGGGGAGCTGTTTTTT,CASRTSGRYGTGELFF
.,TRBJ1-5,.,TRBV7-6,TGTGCCAGCGCCTCAGGGAGCAATCAGCCCCAGCATTTT,CASASGSNQPQHF
.,TRBJ2-7,.,TRBV30,TGTGCCTGGAGTGTACGTAGTGCGGCTAGTTACGAGCAGTACTTC,CAWSVRSAASYEQYF
TRBD1,TRBJ1-4,few,TRBV5-1,TGCGCCAGCACCTCGGGACAGAATAATGAAAAACTGTTTTTT,CASTSGQNNEKLFF
TRBD1,TRBJ1-5,.,TRBV18,TGTGCCAGCTCACCAGGGACAGGGGTGAAAAATCAGCCCCAGCATTTT,CASSPGTGVKNQPQHF
.,TRBJ2-7,once,TRBV11-2,TGTGCCAGCGCGGCTGCCTACGAGCAGTACTTC,CASAAAYEQYF
TRBD2,TRBJ2-1,few,TRBV7-9,TGTGCCAGCAGCTTGACTAGCGGGACCTACAATGAGCAGTTCTTC,CASSLTSGTYNEQFF
TRBD2,TRBJ2-7,.,TRBV6-6,TGTGCCAGCACCTCAAGACTAGCGGGAGTAAGCGAGCAGTACTTC,CASTSRLAGVSEQYF
TRBD1,TRBJ1-1,.,TRBV3-1/TRBV3-2,TGTGCCAGCGGAGATCCCTTGACAGGGTCCTTT,CASGDPLTGSF
.,TRBJ1-5,few,TRBV19,TGTGCCAGTAGTACCACCTGGGCGACCAATCAGCCCCAGCATTTT,CASSTTWATNQPQHF